This T cell receptor (beta chain) emerged from a study of cytomegalovirus exposure and HLA in healthy donors. Looked up from germline, CDR1 is SGHNT and CDR2 is YENEEA. Trimming pared 0 bases from V and 5 bases from J, leaving 11 bases between. The CDR3 sequence is 15 residues long. In the PCR, 60 Vbeta and 13 Jbeta primers were used. This table comes from immunoSEQ multiplex PCR, and its TCRdb copy is limited to in-frame clones, with some not included. This sample lists some 150,000 clones; its ten largest clones have 2.2%. The sample taken for sequencing was PBMCs. The rearrangement joins TRBV11-3 to TRBJ2-1; D not certain. The clonotype comes from a woman between 18 and 29 years old in good health and CMV-seronegative. The CDR3 DNA reads TGTGCCAGCAGCTTAGAGAACAGTTACAACAATGAGCAGTTCTTC. Amino acid sequence: CASSLENSYNNEQFF.